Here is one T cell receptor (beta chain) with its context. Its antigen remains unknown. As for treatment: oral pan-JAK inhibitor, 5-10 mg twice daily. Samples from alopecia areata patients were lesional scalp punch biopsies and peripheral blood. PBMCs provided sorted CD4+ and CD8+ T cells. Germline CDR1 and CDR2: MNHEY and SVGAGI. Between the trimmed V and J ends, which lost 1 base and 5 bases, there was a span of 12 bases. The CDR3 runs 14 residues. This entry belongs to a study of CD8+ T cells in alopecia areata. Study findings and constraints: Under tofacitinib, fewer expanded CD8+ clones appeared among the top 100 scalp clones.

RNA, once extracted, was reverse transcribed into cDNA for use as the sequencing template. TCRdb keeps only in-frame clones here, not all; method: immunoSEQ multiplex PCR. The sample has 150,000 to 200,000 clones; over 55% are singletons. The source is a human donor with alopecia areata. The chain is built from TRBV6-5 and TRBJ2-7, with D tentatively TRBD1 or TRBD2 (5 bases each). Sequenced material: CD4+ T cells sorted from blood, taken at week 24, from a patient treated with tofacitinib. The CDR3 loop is CASSYFGGSNEQYF. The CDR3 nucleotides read TGTGCCAGCAGTTACTTTGGGGGAAGCAACGAGCAGTACTTC.